These T cell receptor beta chains were read from a single sample in a study of blood T cell repertoires in COVID-19. Libraries were prepared by immunoSEQ multiplex PCR; TCRdb keeps only in-frame clonotypes and omits some of them. The sample records a few hundred thousand clones, around 87% being singletons. The sample consisted of peripheral blood. The receptor set was obtained from a man aged 55 to 70 with acute or convalescent COVID-19. CDR3s include the opening cysteine and the closing phenylalanine or tryptophan. Not every row has a clone size; where given, it reads once, few, many or a size class.

CDR3aa	v_gene	j_gene	abundance
CASSVTGGARETQYF	TRBV7-3	TRBJ2-5	NA
CASSYRPGQGSADTQYF	TRBV18	TRBJ2-3	NA
CASSSRTATLGSPLHF	TRBV27	TRBJ1-6	once
CASSPGTSGGAEETQYF	TRBV4-2	TRBJ2-5	NA
CASTAQGAVSYGYTF	TRBV6-5	TRBJ1-2	NA
CASSSMGGVLSYEQYF	TRBV5-4	TRBJ2-7	NA
CASSQTGVLGYTF	TRBV4-3	TRBJ1-2	few
CASSVDGQGYTEAFF	TRBV9	TRBJ1-1	NA
CASSLGEGTEAFF	TRBV5-5	TRBJ1-1	NA
CATSRVGDRFFAEAFF	TRBV15	TRBJ1-1	NA
CASSLGSLAQDTQYF	TRBV7-2	TRBJ2-3	NA
CASSTRTSGEQFF	TRBV7-8	TRBJ2-1	NA
CASSVGTGSEQYF	TRBV9	TRBJ2-7	NA
CASRMMEVGTEAFF	TRBV21-1	TRBJ1-1	NA
CAGAGGPNEKLFF	TRBV19	TRBJ1-4	NA
CASSSAQGTKTQYF	TRBV7-7	TRBJ2-5	NA
CASSLMGGNTGELFF	TRBV5-1	TRBJ2-2	NA
CASSLPRNQETQYF	TRBV7-2	TRBJ2-5	NA
CASSLGRGDTGELFF	TRBV7-2	TRBJ2-2	NA
CASSHPGQGAF	TRBV5-5	TRBJ1-2	NA
CASSQDRLGQGSGANVLTF	TRBV3-1/TRBV3-2	TRBJ2-6	NA
CASSLRGPGELFF	TRBV12-3/TRBV12-4	TRBJ2-2	NA